The T cell receptor beta chain under discussion was sequenced for a study of blood T cell repertoires in COVID-19. Study-wide background: From the United States, Italy and Spain came samples of acute and convalescent COVID-19.

Methods used by the authors: Scientists estimated how many nucleated cells there were by amplifying reference gene primers. Sequencing was performed with immunoSEQ multiplex PCR; in TCRdb, only in-frame clones are kept and a portion is missing. Clone size and V and J calls were adopted from that table, with D and trimming inferred from the DNA. Here the sample spans more than 90,000 clones, less than 80% being singletons. This clone was picked up a small number of times. The CDR3 has 14 amino acids. The germline V gene encodes CDR1 SGHNT and CDR2 YYREEE (reference sequence). V dropped 4 bases and J dropped 5 bases, with 16 bases sitting between them.

This receptor was identified in a man aged 50 or older with acute or convalescent COVID-19. V usage is TRBV5-4 and J usage is TRBJ2-7; maybe TRBD2 (6 bases). The material sequenced was peripheral blood. The CDR3: CASSPRGGSHEQYF. The CDR3, as DNA: TGTGCCAGCAGCCCGCGGGGCGGCAGCCACGAGCAGTACTTC. The whole variable domain, remainder taken from reference TRBV5-4 and TRBJ2-7, is ETGVTQSPTHLIKTRGQQVTLRCSSQSGHNTVSWYQQALGQGPQFIFQYYREEENGRGNFPPRFSGLQFPNYSSELNVNALELDDSALYLCASSPRGGSHEQYFGPGTRLTVT.